Below, 5 T cell receptor beta chains from the same sample are listed, as sequenced in a study of blood T cells in healthy people across ages. The authors ran a second PCR of about 7 to 12 cycles using a sample-barcoded 5' primer and a J-beta primer mix. A single record per CDR3 protein comes from TCRdb applying MiXCR to the 5' RACE reads. The repertoire has 700,000 to 950,000 distinct CDR3 sequences, 55% to 75% of them found once; the top ten carry roughly 20%. Sequenced sample: blood. The receptors stem from a man aged 30 to 39 in good health.

This clonotype was detected a few times. The chain uses TRBV5-4 and TRBJ2-1; 10 positions agree with TRBD1. The CDR3 covers 18 residues. V dropped 4 bases and J dropped 6; count of bases not matched to a gene: 16. CDR1 SGHNT and CDR2 YYREEE come from the germline V gene (reference sequence). CDR3 nucleotides: TGTGCCAGCAGCCCAACCCTTTCCGGGACAGGGGTGGGCAATGAGCAGTTCTTC. It translates to CASSPTLSGTGVGNEQFF. The full variable domain, in which reference TRBV5-4 and TRBJ2-1 provide the parts outside the CDR3, is ETGVTQSPTHLIKTRGQQVTLRCSSQSGHNTVSWYQQALGQGPQFIFQYYREEENGRGNFPPRFSGLQFPNYSSELNVNALELDDSALYLCASSPTLSGTGVGNEQFFGPGTRLTVL.

This clonotype came up a few times. The gene calls are TRBV29-1 and TRBJ2-7, with a possible D match to TRBD1 (6 bases). Germline assignment: CDR1 SQVTM and CDR2 ANQGSEA. V was shortened by 6 bases and J by 6 bases, with 21 bases between the two germline ends. CDR3 length: 14 amino acids. The CDR3 DNA is TGCAGCGTCGCACAGCCCCTCACAGGGTCCGAGCAGTACTTC. Translating it yields CSVAQPLTGSEQYF.

This clonotype was observed a handful of times. The CDR3 coding sequence is TGTGCCATCAGTGACCTCCTAGCTTTATTATCGATAGGGATCCACGAGCAGTACTTC. Translation: CAISDLLALLSIGIHEQYF. The chain links TRBV10-3 to TRBJ2-5; weak D call: TRBD2 (5 bases). The J call may not be correct, given that the DNA end is closer to TRBJ2-7. Germline CDR1 reads ENHRY; CDR2 reads SYGVKD. The CDR3 runs 19 residues.

This clonotype was seen a few times. This sequence joins TRBV6-5 and TRBJ2-7; no clear D. Germline lookup yields CDR1 MNHEY and CDR2 SVGAGI. The CDR3 spans 14 residues. V was pared by 2 bases and J by 2 bases, with 10 bases between. The CDR3 bases are TGTGCCAGCAGTTACCTCGCGGTACCCTACGAGCAGTACTTC. Translated: CASSYLAVPYEQYF.

In its sample, this clonotype was seen once. The chain uses TRBV29-1 and TRBJ2-1, with 9 bases fitting TRBD2. V shed 8 bases, J shed 7 bases, and the junction held 6 bases outside the gene matches. CDR1 and CDR2 (germline): SQVTM, ANQGSEA. The CDR3 runs 12 residues. The CDR3 loop is CSTVAGVNEQFF. CDR3 sequence (DNA): TGCAGCACCGTAGCGGGAGTGAATGAGCAGTTCTTC.